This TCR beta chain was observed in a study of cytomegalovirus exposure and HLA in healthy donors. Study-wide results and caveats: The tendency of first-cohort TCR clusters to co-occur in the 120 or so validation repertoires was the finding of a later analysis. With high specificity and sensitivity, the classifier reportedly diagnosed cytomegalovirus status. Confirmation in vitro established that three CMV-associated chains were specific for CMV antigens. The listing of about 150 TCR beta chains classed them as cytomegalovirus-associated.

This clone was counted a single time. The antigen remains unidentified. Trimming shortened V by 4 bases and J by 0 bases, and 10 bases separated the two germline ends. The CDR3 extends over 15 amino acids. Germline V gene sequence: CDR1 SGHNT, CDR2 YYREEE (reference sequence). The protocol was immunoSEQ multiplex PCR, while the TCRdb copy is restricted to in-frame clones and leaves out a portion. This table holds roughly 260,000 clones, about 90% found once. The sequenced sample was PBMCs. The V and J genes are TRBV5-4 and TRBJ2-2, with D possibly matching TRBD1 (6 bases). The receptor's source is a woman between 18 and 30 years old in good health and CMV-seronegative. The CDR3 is CASSTGQANTGELFF. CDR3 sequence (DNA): TGTGCCAGCAGCACGGGACAAGCGAACACCGGGGAGCTGTTTTTT. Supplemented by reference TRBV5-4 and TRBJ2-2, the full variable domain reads ETGVTQSPTHLIKTRGQQVTLRCSSQSGHNTVSWYQQALGQGPQFIFQYYREEENGRGNFPPRFSGLQFPNYSSELNVNALELDDSALYLCASSTGQANTGELFFGEGSRLTVL.